What follows describes a single T cell receptor beta chain. Its specificity is unknown. The data were taken from a study of post-analysis software for immune sequencing data. Across the study: Several disease courses (relapsing-remitting, secondary progressive and progressive-relapsing) of multiple sclerosis were included.

Researchers reported that TCR beta cDNA libraries carried unique molecular identifiers. Using its own MiXCR run on the PCR reads, TCRdb lists one record per CDR3 protein. The sample yields 600,000 to 700,000 distinct CDR3 sequences, about 60% seen once. CDR1 is DFQATT and CDR2 is SNEGSKA in the germline V gene (reference sequence). Trimming removed 0 bases from V and 8 bases from J, with 22 bases in between. The CDR3 totals 16 residues. General observations from the study: Co-batched samples clustered tightly together by F measure. Multiple sclerosis patients showed significantly lower normalized Chao1 diversity than controls did. Controls had lower frequencies than patients of 4 or 5 TRBV segments, which included TRBV5-6, TRBV5-1 and TRBV20-1.

The chain combines TRBV20-1 with TRBJ1-2; D perhaps matches TRBD1 (5 bases). Sequences were obtained from blood. This TCR was recovered from a girl aged 2-10 years with multiple sclerosis. CDR3 in DNA: TGCAGTGCTAGAGATCTCTCTGGAGAGGGGCCGGGAGGCTACACCTTC. It specifies CSARDLSGEGPGGYTF.